These T cell receptor beta chains were read from a single sample in a study of cytomegalovirus exposure and HLA in healthy donors. TCRdb's table, derived via immunoSEQ multiplex PCR, lists solely in-frame clones and lacks some. The table records approximately 170,000 clones, approximately 80% of them present only once. Sequencing was carried out using PBMCs. These receptors originate from a woman in her forties or fifties in good health and CMV-seropositive. Each CDR3 is given with its conserved first and last residue. D genes are given only for firm matches. Some rows mark clone size as missing; the rest say once, few, many or name a class of expanded clone.

clone size	J gene	V gene	D gene	CDR3 protein	CDR3 DNA
few	TRBJ2-5	TRBV7-8	NA	CASSYGQPGETQYF	TGTGCCAGCAGCTATGGACAGCCTGGGGAGACCCAGTACTTC
NA	TRBJ1-3	TRBV7-7	TRBD1	CASSLDRGNTIYF	TGTGCTAGCAGCTTGGACAGGGGAAACACCATATATTTT
NA	TRBJ2-5	TRBV15	NA	CATSRDRNSGETQYF	TGTGCCACCAGCAGAGATCGGAACAGCGGAGAGACCCAGTACTTC
NA	TRBJ2-3	TRBV11-3	TRBD1	CASSRRGTGQRDTQYF	TGTGCCAGCAGCCGCCGTGGGACAGGGCAACGAGATACGCAGTATTTT
few	TRBJ2-3	TRBV5-1	NA	CASSLEVREADTQYF	TGCGCCAGCAGCTTGGAAGTCAGGGAAGCAGATACGCAGTATTTT
once	TRBJ2-1	TRBV5-8	TRBD2	CASSSGGSSYNEQFF	TGTGCCAGCAGCTCGGGGGGGAGCTCCTACAATGAGCAGTTCTTC
NA	TRBJ2-7	TRBV19	TRBD1	CASSIAQGAYEQYF	TGTGCCAGTAGTATAGCACAGGGGGCTTACGAGCAGTACTTC
NA	TRBJ2-3	TRBV30	NA	CAWSVALTDTQYF	TGTGCCTGGAGTGTAGCCCTCACAGATACGCAGTATTTT
few	TRBJ2-7	TRBV7-3	NA	CAGTAGPACREQYF	TGTGCCGGAACCGCGGGACCGGCGTGTCGTGAGCAGTACTTC
NA	TRBJ2-4	TRBV10-3	TRBD2	CAISAREGVFAKNIQYF	TGTGCCATCAGTGCGCGGGAGGGGGTCTTCGCCAAAAACATTCAGTACTTC
NA	TRBJ1-2	TRBV5-5	TRBD1	CASSPRTGDGYTF	TGTGCCAGCAGCCCGAGGACAGGGGATGGCTACACCTTC
few	TRBJ1-2	TRBV5-4	TRBD1	CATIDRGRYYGYTF	TGTGCCACCATAGACAGGGGGCGATACTATGGCTACACCTTC
NA	TRBJ2-6	TRBV4-3	TRBD1	CASSPTGTGRANVLTF	TGCGCCAGCAGCCCCACCGGGACAGGGAGGGCCAACGTCCTGACTTTC
NA	TRBJ2-7	TRBV2	TRBD2	CASSRVAGHEQYF	TGTGCCAGCAGTAGAGTAGCGGGGCACGAGCAGTACTTC
NA	TRBJ2-7	TRBV5-1	TRBD1	CASSRGQADPYEQYF	TGCGCCAGCAGCCGGGGACAGGCGGACCCCTACGAGCAGTACTTC
NA	TRBJ1-5	TRBV30	TRBD1	CAWATGAGQPQHF	TGTGCCTGGGCGACAGGGGCCGGACAGCCCCAGCATTTT
NA	TRBJ1-2	TRBV7-9	NA	CASSFAGATYGYTF	TGTGCCAGCAGCTTTGCGGGGGCGACTTATGGCTACACCTTC
NA	TRBJ2-5	TRBV5-1	NA	CASSLAGQLETQYF	TGCGCCAGCAGCTTGGCGGGTCAATTAGAGACCCAGTACTTC
once	TRBJ2-7	TRBV7-3	NA	CASTQGGGWDEQYF	TGTGCCAGCACCCAAGGGGGGGGCTGGGACGAGCAGTACTTC
NA	TRBJ2-2	TRBV25-1	NA	CASSERQGGNTGELFF	TGTGCCAGCAGTGAACGGCAGGGAGGGAACACCGGGGAGCTGTTTTTT
NA	TRBJ2-7	TRBV27	NA	CASSLRRDPFEQYF	TGTGCCAGCAGTTTAAGGAGGGATCCCTTCGAGCAGTACTTC
NA	TRBJ1-2	TRBV28	NA	CASSLGGYGYTF	TGTGCCAGCAGTTTAGGGGGGTATGGCTACACCTTC
NA	TRBJ2-3	TRBV5-1	TRBD1	CASSRGQGRSDTQYF	TGCGCCAGCAGCCGGGGACAGGGAAGGTCAGATACGCAGTATTTT
NA	TRBJ2-5	TRBV5-1	TRBD1	CASSHGTGGETQYF	TGCGCCAGCAGCCACGGGACAGGGGGTGAGACCCAGTACTTC
NA	TRBJ2-3	TRBV4-3	TRBD2	CASSQVAGGGAQYF	TGCGCCAGCAGCCAAGTAGCGGGAGGTGGGGCGCAGTATTTT